The 15 T cell receptor beta chains below come from one sample, sequenced in a study of blood T cell repertoires in COVID-19. TCRdb's copy holds only in-frame clones and misses some; the assay was immunoSEQ multiplex PCR. The sample consists of 60,000 or so clones, about 90% of them appearing once. Material for sequencing was peripheral blood. These receptors came from a human donor with active COVID-19. The donor label of this sample is uncertain.

This clone has more than one count but fewer than ten. This chain connects TRBV6-2 or TRBV6-3 to TRBJ1-5; 9 bases line up with TRBD1. V lost 4 bases, J lost 1 base, and 8 bases stayed unmatched. The CDR3 is made up of 17 amino acids. Germline CDR1 is MNHEY and CDR2 is SVGEGT. The CDR3 nucleotides read TGTGCCAGCAGTTCGGGACAGGGTATTAGGAGCAATCAGCCCCAGCATTTT. Encoded protein: CASSSGQGIRSNQPQHF.

The genes are TRBV7-9 and TRBJ1-4, with 9 bases that match TRBD1. Trimming cost V 5 bases and J 12 bases; bases outside gene matches: 16. Germline V CDR1 and CDR2: SEHNR, FQNEAQ (reference sequence). This CDR3 spans 16 amino acids. CDR3 DNA sequence: TGTGCCAGCAGCCCGGGGGAGGGACAGGGCTACTGGGAACTGTTTTTT. Translation gives CASSPGEGQGYWELFF.

The genes are TRBV7-2 and TRBJ2-1; the D gene is possibly TRBD2 (7 bases). CDR1 SGHTA and CDR2 FQGNSA come from the germline V gene. The V end was cut by 5 bases, the J end by 7 bases, with 24 bases between. This CDR3 is built from 17 residues. The CDR3 region is CASSHDPLGGVLNEQFF. In DNA, the CDR3 is TGTGCCAGCAGCCACGACCCCCTAGGGGGGGTGTTGAATGAGCAGTTCTTC. Full variable domain (remainder filled in from reference TRBV7-2 and TRBJ2-1): GAGVSQSPSNKVTEKGKDVELRCDPISGHTALYWYRQSLGQGLEFLIYFQGNSAPDKSGLPSDRFSAERTGGSVSTLTIQRTQQEDSAVYLCASSHDPLGGVLNEQFFGPGTRLTVL.

The chain uses TRBV11-2 and TRBJ1-1, with no clear D. Trimming took off 4 bases at V and 1 base at J, with 7 bases between the two ends. This CDR3 comprises 13 residues. In germline, CDR1 is SGHAT, CDR2 FQNNGV. The CDR3 region has the DNA TGTGCCAGCAGCTCCAGGCGGAACACTGAAGCTTTCTTT. It codes for CASSSRRNTEAFF. The full variable domain, completed using reference TRBV11-2 and TRBJ1-1, is EAGVAQSPRYKIIEKRQSVAFWCNPISGHATLYWYQQILGQGPKLLIQFQNNGVVDDSQLPKDRFSAERLKGVDSTLKIQPAKLEDSAVYLCASSSRRNTEAFFGQGTRLTVV.

The J gene is TRBJ2-3, the V gene TRBV18, with TRBD2 matching over 7 bases. Germline CDR1 is KGHSH and CDR2 is LQKENI. The ends lost 3 bases at V and 2 bases at J; junction bases unmatched: 8. The CDR3 sequence is 16 residues long. CDR3 protein: CASSPQLAANTDTQYF. The CDR3 nucleotides are TGTGCCAGCTCACCCCAGCTAGCGGCTAACACAGATACGCAGTATTTT.

This clone appeared once. The J gene is TRBJ2-7, the V gene TRBV5-5; perhaps TRBD1 as D (5 bases). The CDR3 has 14 amino acids. Germline-derived CDR1 and CDR2 are SGHKS and YYEKEE (reference sequence). V lost 3 bases, J lost 2 bases, and 12 bases lay in between. CDR3 nucleotides: TGTGCCAGCAGCTCCCCTGGGGCGCCCTACGAGCAGTACTTC. Translating it yields CASSSPGAPYEQYF.

The chain combines TRBV19 with TRBJ1-6, with TRBD1 matching over 8 bases. J lost 5 bases, V lost 6 bases, and 3 bases had no gene match. Germline V gene sequence: CDR1 LNHDA, CDR2 SQIVND (reference sequence). This CDR3 is 14 amino acids long. CDR3 nucleotides: TGTGCCAGTAGGACAGGGGTCAATAATTCACCCCTCCACTTT. Translating gives CASRTGVNNSPLHF.

The rearrangement uses TRBV24-1 and TRBJ2-2, with D perhaps matching TRBD2 (6 bases). This CDR3 is 17 amino acids long. CDR1 and CDR2 (germline): KGHDR, SFDVKD. Trimming removed 5 bases at V and 5 bases at J, with 20 bases between. CDR3 sequence: CATSAHKEGSVTGELFF. The CDR3 DNA sequence: TGTGCCACCAGTGCCCACAAGGAGGGTTCAGTAACCGGGGAGCTGTTTTTT.

The gene calls are TRBV5-4 and TRBJ2-1; 7 bases align to TRBD2. The CDR3 has 14 amino acids. Per the germline V gene, CDR1 is SGHNT and CDR2 is YYREEE (reference sequence). The V segment lost 3 bases and the J segment 8 bases; nucleotides outside the gene matches: 8. The CDR3 bases are TGTGCCAGCAGCTCCCGGACTAGGGGTCATGAGCAGTTCTTC. Its translation is CASSSRTRGHEQFF. The full variable domain, in which reference TRBV5-4 and TRBJ2-1 provide the parts outside the CDR3, is ETGVTQSPTHLIKTRGQQVTLRCSSQSGHNTVSWYQQALGQGPQFIFQYYREEENGRGNFPPRFSGLQFPNYSSELNVNALELDDSALYLCASSSRTRGHEQFFGPGTRLTVL.

The chain has TRBV7-8 and TRBJ1-2, with 8 bases aligning to TRBD1. There are 14 residues in the CDR3. CDR1 SGHVS and CDR2 FQNEAQ come from the germline V gene. V was clipped by 5 bases and J by 4 bases; unmatched bases: 6. CDR3 in amino acids: CASSLGDRGYGYTF. As DNA, the CDR3 is TGTGCCAGCAGCCTAGGCGACAGGGGCTATGGCTACACCTTC.

This clone was detected once. The chain is built from TRBV7-9 and TRBJ2-3; D is uncertain. The CDR3 extends over 11 amino acids. Germline V gene lookup returns CDR1 SEHNR and CDR2 FQNEAQ (reference sequence). V lost 5 bases, J lost 6 bases, and 6 bases lay in between. CDR3 in amino acids: CASSPIDTQYF. CDR3 in DNA: TGTGCCAGCAGCCCTATCGATACGCAGTATTTT.

The chain carries TRBV29-1 and TRBJ2-3; D unclear. Trimming took 6 bases from V and 0 from J, leaving 4 bases between them. Germline V gene sequence: CDR1 SQVTM, CDR2 ANQGSEA. There are 11 residues in the CDR3. CDR3 coding DNA: TGCAGCGTCGAGAGCACAGATACGCAGTATTTT. The encoded protein is CSVESTDTQYF.

The rearrangement uses TRBV30 and TRBJ2-1; D gene ambiguous. Germline lookup yields CDR1 GTSNPN and CDR2 SVGIG (reference sequence). Trimming left V 5 bases short and J 15 bases short, with 14 bases between. The CDR3 length is 10 residues. The CDR3 here is CAWGAAVPFF. The CDR3 nucleotides read TGTGCCTGGGGCGCGGCAGTTCCGTTCTTC. Together with reference TRBV30 and TRBJ2-1, the CDR3 gives the full variable domain: SQTIHQWPATLVQPVGSPLSLECTVEGTSNPNLYWYRQAAGRGLQLLFYSVGIGQISSEVPQNLSASRPQDRQFILSSKKLLLSDSGFYLCAWGAAVPFFGPGTRLTVL.

This sequence joins TRBV5-1 and TRBJ1-3; 8 nucleotides agree with TRBD1. Germline assignment: CDR1 SGHRS and CDR2 YFSETQ. The V and J ends lost 5 bases and 3 bases, in that order; junction bases with no gene match: 7. The CDR3 is 15 residues long. CDR3 sequence reads: CASSSTTGGGNTIYF. CDR3 coding DNA: TGCGCCAGCAGTTCCACAACAGGGGGTGGAAACACCATATATTTT.

The gene calls are TRBV3-1 (or the pseudogene TRBV3-2) and TRBJ2-7; 13 bases match TRBD2. J was trimmed by 2 bases and V by 4 bases; bases with no gene match: 2. This CDR3 is 15 amino acids long. In germline, CDR1 is LGHDT, CDR2 YNNKEL (reference sequence). The CDR3 DNA reads TGTGCCAGCAGCCTTACTAGCGGGGGGGCCTACGAGCAGTACTTC. This gives the protein CASSLTSGGAYEQYF.